A single TCR beta chain is shown here with its context. This clone was recorded only once. No cognate antigen has been identified for it. No qualities accompany the bases; no much larger clone lies one base away. The source of the sample is a study of shared clonotypes between healthy human individuals (dated by TCRdb to about 2020). Regarding the study in general: The cohort included a few men and a couple of women between 18 and 49 years of age. Per donor, three plates each were used for CD4 naive and CD4 memory, two for CD8 naive, and one for CD8 memory. To estimate repertoire size and how much clonotypes are shared between individuals, the study performed deep sequencing of blood TCR repertoires from a few healthy adults. To increase sequencing depth and limit assay-specific biases, TCR repertoire library preparation and sequencing were carried out by different laboratories using diverse techniques. Each donor's leukapheresis produced roughly between roughly 0.85 and 10 billion PBMCs.

The paper as a whole reports these results and caveats: When several donors were compared, the shared fraction of clonotypes was 5% to 6.5% for naive CD4, 3.5% to 4% for naive CD8, roughly 2.5% for memory CD4, and 0.35% to 0.4% for memory CD8. Even with the large sequencing depth, rarefaction of the sorted-subset datasets indicated that sequencing was incomplete. The small number of donors limited the genetic and exposure-history diversity represented. Clonotypes shared by all four sorted-subset donors showed higher generation probabilities than non-shared clonotypes. Only blood was sampled, and tissue TCR repertoires likely differ from those in blood. Larger estimated clonotype richness was generally found for naive subsets than for memory subsets. Based on pairwise subsampling, the degree of clonotype sharing among donors was expected to be affected by sequencing depth.

The donors were healthy, HIV-negative adults who had no recently reported acute infections or vaccinations. Every donor was a Caucasian adult residing in Nashville, Tennessee, USA. CD4+ T cells were enriched by magnetic negative selection; naive cells were then positively selected on CD45RA, and the negative fraction formed the memory subset. Blood was obtained by leukapheresis, after which PBMCs were separated by Ficoll-Histopaque density gradient centrifugation and cryopreserved in liquid nitrogen vapor phase. Analytical flow cytometry was used to check the purity and quantity of every magnetically sorted T cell population. Genomic DNA was isolated from every sorted fraction and measured by UV absorbance on a Nanodrop 2000c. Using the deep immunoSEQ assay, TCR CDR3 regions were amplified from genomic DNA by multiplex PCR. Genomic DNA extracted from each cell subset was distributed evenly over all wells of several immunoSEQ 96-well plates, and each plate served as one replicate. For sorted subsets, around 200 ng genomic DNA, equal to some 28,000 T cell genomes, was loaded into each replicate PCR. Purified libraries were quantified with a Qubit 3.0 fluorometer, sized on a Bioanalyzer 2100, and re-quantified with the KAPA Library Quantification kit. Every immunoSEQ 96-well plate was sequenced on a separate single-read 150-cycle Illumina NextSeq 550 flow cell. Per the source publication's procedure: The immunoSEQ output contained only junctional sequences without quality scores, so filtering could not match that applied to full-length reads. To assign V/J genes and CDR3, sequences were annotated against IMGT germline references using PyIR, a Python wrapper for IgBLAST v1.9. Reads were removed for weak V/J assignments (E-value above 1e-6), missing CDR3, stop codons, out-of-frame junctions, or ambiguous translated residues. V3J clonotypes were defined as sequences sharing the same inferred V gene, J gene, and CDR3 amino acid sequence. To compute the percentage overlap between repertoires, the number of shared unique clonotypes was divided by the size of the smaller repertoire. Richness of each repertoire was evaluated using RTK rarefaction, the Chao1 estimator, and Recon v2.1 estimates of unobserved clonotypes. For all TCRbeta clonotypes obtained by the gDNA method from four donors, generation probabilities were computed with OLGA. The immuneACCESS repertoire file appears here via TCRdb, limited to in-frame rearrangements. These files lack a portion of the clones; in checked studies, under half of the deficit traces to unresolved V genes, and the cause of the others is not known. That table is the source of V, J and clone size, and D and trimming were worked out from the DNA. The sample table contains over 850,000 clones; only one count was recorded for around 82% of them. The ten top clones hold under 0.65% of the sample.

The TCR sequence derives from a man between 18 and 29 years old in good health. Some clones in this sample may be carry-over from other donors' samples. The specimen was memory CD4+ T cells from PBMCs. This sample's cell subset or site label indicates: CD45RA-negative fraction.

The CDR3 sequence is CATSGDREAQPQHF. The DNA reads TGTGCCACCAGCGGGGACAGGGAGGCTCAGCCCCAGCATTTT. This sequence uses TRBV15 and TRBJ1-5, with 9 central nucleotides matching TRBD1. CDR1 and CDR2 were assigned from the germline V gene (reference sequence) as LNHNV and YYDKDF. Taken from cysteine to phenylalanine, the CDR3 has 14 residues. Here the CDR3 DNA is all that survives: 42 bases in frame from base 1. The junction shows trimming of 5 bases on V and 6 bases on J, and the gene matches do not reach 5 bases of it.